This T cell receptor beta chain was recorded in a study of T cell responses to AZD1222 COVID-19 vaccine. General study points: Across the whole spike, CD4 TCRs peaked at regions 160-218 and 743-854. The study found Spike-specific TCR breadth and depth rose after two AZD1222 doses. A mostly white British donor set with more females was recruited, and clonal diversity was possibly underestimated.

The CDR3 loop spans 15 amino acids. Trimming cost V 3 bases and J 0 bases, with 8 bases left between them. Per the germline V gene, CDR1 is ENHRY and CDR2 is SYGVKD. Only in-frame clones appear in the TCRdb table, and some are missing; sequencing was by immunoSEQ multiplex PCR. The top ten hold around 3.5% of the sample, which has fewer than 150,000 clones, 75% to 95% seen once. As for this clone: The antigen remains unidentified.

The sequence was collected from an adult in good health. This chain uses TRBV10-3 with TRBJ1-4; D is unresolved. Here the sequenced sample was peripheral blood, taken on day 0 of AZD1222 vaccination. CDR3 amino acids: CAISDRTATNEKLFF. The CDR3 region has the DNA TGTGCCATCAGTGATCGGACGGCAACTAATGAAAAACTGTTTTTT.